These T cell receptor beta chains were read from a single sample in a study of PD-1 blockade in classical Hodgkin lymphoma. Here immunoSEQ multiplex PCR was the method, and the copy in TCRdb shows in-frame clones only, minus some. The sample contains 66,000 or so clones, about two thirds of which appear only once. Sequenced here: peripheral blood mononuclear cells (PBMCs), sampled before the second cycle of nivolumab. These receptors originate from a human donor with classical Hodgkin lymphoma. Both conserved end residues are part of each CDR3. Fields, in order: V gene, J gene, CDR3 protein.

>TRBV30|TRBJ1-5
CAWSPGTGGNQPQHF
>TRBV18|TRBJ1-1
CASSPPANTEAFF
>TRBV9|TRBJ2-1
CASSVAIDGLNEQFF
>TRBV18|TRBJ1-1
CASSPGGLGTEAFF
>TRBV6-6|TRBJ2-7
CASSPQGETYEQYF
>TRBV18|TRBJ1-3
CASRAPSGNTIYF
>TRBV7-8|TRBJ2-1
CASSLVEFSYNEQFF
>TRBV14|TRBJ2-7
CASSQGTSGLSYEQYF
>TRBV6-5|TRBJ2-1
CASGMTGTNEQFF
>TRBV19|TRBJ2-2
CALRVGTGELFF
>TRBV5-4|TRBJ2-3
CASSPWGRDTQYF
>TRBV7-3|TRBJ2-1
CASSPLGLAGNEQFF
>TRBV4-1|TRBJ2-1
CASSHPRGAGGIYNEQFF
>TRBV28|TRBJ2-4
CASIPTTGYKNIQYF
>TRBV5-1|TRBJ1-1
CASSFWDQDTEAFF
>TRBV25-1|TRBJ1-1
CASSESLNTEAFF
>TRBV2|TRBJ2-3
CASTILAGSTDTQYF
>TRBV5-6|TRBJ2-3
CASRRSVVYRDTQYF
>TRBV2|TRBJ2-1
CASSESGGGAFYNEQFF
>TRBV2|TRBJ2-2
CASCWGFWTGELFF
>TRBV19|TRBJ2-3
CASSIVELAGTQYF
>TRBV30|TRBJ1-1
CAWSNGEQPWGEAFF
>TRBV19|TRBJ2-5
CASSTPGPRETQYF
>TRBV29-1|TRBJ1-2
CSVGTAPYGYTF
>TRBV6-1|TRBJ1-2
CASRRPRTDNYGYTF
>TRBV7-3|TRBJ2-6
CASSSLVRLPGANVLTF
>TRBV7-9|TRBJ2-1
CASSPFGLGTVDEQFF
>TRBV25-1|TRBJ1-1
CASRRQGNTEAFF
>TRBV29-1|TRBJ2-1
CSVDPGSAEQFF
>TRBV6-5|TRBJ1-4
CASSYSRGEKLFF
>TRBV19|TRBJ2-2
CASSMAGGSGELFF
>TRBV4-2|TRBJ1-2
CASSQDPGQHYGYTF
>TRBV7-2|TRBJ1-1
CASSLGTGTEAFF